This T cell receptor (beta chain) was documented in a study of CD8 T cells in ankylosing spondylitis. Study-wide findings and caveats: Apparently characteristic of ankylosing spondylitis blood was a TCR beta motif (about eight highly homologous variants).

From germline, CDR1 is SGHRS and CDR2 YFSETQ. This CDR3 spans 15 amino acids. V lost 6 bases, J lost 9 bases, and 10 bases stayed unmatched. Making the TCR beta libraries involved quantitative 5'-RACE with molecular barcodes. TCRdb passed the 5' RACE reads through MiXCR, listing each CDR3 protein once. The sample carries roughly 450,000 distinct CDR3 sequences, roughly 26% recorded once. The sample holds a few counts of this clonotype. The target antigen is unknown. This receptor was taken from a male donor with ankylosing spondylitis. The chain uses TRBV5-1 and TRBJ1-6; 9 bases are a match to TRBD1. The sequencing input was blood, either unsorted or a sorted T cell fraction (not recorded which). CDR3 protein: CASTFSPGQGSPLHF. The CDR3 DNA is TGCGCCAGCACCTTCTCTCCGGGACAGGGTTCACCCCTCCACTTT. Combining the CDR3 with reference TRBV5-1 and TRBJ1-6 gives the whole variable domain KAGVTQTPRYLIKTRGQQVTLSCSPISGHRSVSWYQQTPGQGLQFLFEYFSETQRNKGNFPGRFSGRQFSNSRSEMNVSTLELGDSALYLCASTFSPGQGSPLHFGNGTRLTVT.